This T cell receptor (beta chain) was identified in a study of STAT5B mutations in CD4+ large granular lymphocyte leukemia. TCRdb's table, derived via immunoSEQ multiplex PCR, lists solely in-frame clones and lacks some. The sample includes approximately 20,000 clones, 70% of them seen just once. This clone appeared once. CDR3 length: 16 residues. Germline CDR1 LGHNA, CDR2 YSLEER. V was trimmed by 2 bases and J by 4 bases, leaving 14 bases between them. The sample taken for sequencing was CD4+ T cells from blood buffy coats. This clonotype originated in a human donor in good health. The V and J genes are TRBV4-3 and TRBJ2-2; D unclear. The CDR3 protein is CASSQKLGITTGELFF. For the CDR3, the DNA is TGCGCCAGCAGCCAAAAATTGGGCATTACCACCGGGGAGCTGTTTTTT.